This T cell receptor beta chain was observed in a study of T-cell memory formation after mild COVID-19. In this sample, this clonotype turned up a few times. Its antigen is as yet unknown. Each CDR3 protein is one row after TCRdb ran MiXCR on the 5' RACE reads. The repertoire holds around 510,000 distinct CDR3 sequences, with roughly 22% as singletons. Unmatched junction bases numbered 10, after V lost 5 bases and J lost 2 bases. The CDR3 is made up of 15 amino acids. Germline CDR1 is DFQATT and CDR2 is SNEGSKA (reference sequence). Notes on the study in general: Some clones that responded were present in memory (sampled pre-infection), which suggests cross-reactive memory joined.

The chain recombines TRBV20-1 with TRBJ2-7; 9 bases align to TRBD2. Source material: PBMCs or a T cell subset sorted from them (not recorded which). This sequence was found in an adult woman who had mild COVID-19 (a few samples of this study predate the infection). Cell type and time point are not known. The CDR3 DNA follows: TGCAGTGCTCCCTTTAGCGGGAGAGTCCCCTACGAGCAGTACTTC. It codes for CSAPFSGRVPYEQYF.